The present entry profiles one T cell receptor beta chain with its context. The sample originates from a study of identical twins. V was shortened by 6 bases and J by 0 bases, with 12 bases between the two germline ends. The length of the CDR3 is 15 residues. TCRdb reprocessed the 5' RACE reads with MiXCR, giving one entry per CDR3 protein. The repertoire holds 500,000 to 600,000 distinct CDR3 sequences, with roughly a fifth as singletons. The same data also went into a second study, on T cells expressing NK-cell markers. From that paper: It was sorted CD3+CD56+NKG2C+, CD3+CD56+NKG2C- and CD3+CD56-NKG2C+ T cells that supplied the TCR beta repertoires.

The chain uses TRBV12-3 or TRBV12-4 and TRBJ2-1; D gene unclear. The source is a woman aged 18-30 years in good health. Source material: CD4+ T cells sorted from blood. The CDR3 is CASSPASASYNEQFF. In nucleotides, the CDR3 is TGTGCCAGCAGCCCGGCTTCGGCCTCCTACAATGAGCAGTTCTTC.